This T cell receptor (beta chain) was obtained from a study of blood T cell repertoires in COVID-19 (dated by TCRdb to about 2020). Context from the whole study: Samples from collaborators originated in the United States, Italy and Spain and spanned both the acute and convalescent phases of COVID-19. Deeply sampled blood TCRbeta repertoires from subjects exposed to, actively infected with, or recovered from COVID-19 were included in the dataset. HLA class I and class II types, where available, came from metadata supplied by the sample provider rather than from assay-based typing. The material from the prospective study consisted of cDNA or gDNA derived from T cells, B-cell-depleted T cells, or PBMCs. The repertoires were released in a freely available public database intended as a resource for research on the immune response to SARS-CoV-2. Samples were obtained from the ongoing ImmuneRACE study (first 160 participants) and from 950 to 1,500 subjects provided by 6 global collaborators. Sample metadata almost always included a de-identified subject ID, COVID-19 status, age in years and sex.

CDR1 and CDR2 (SNHLY, FYNNEI) derive from the germline V gene. Clipping removes 8 bases from V and 1 base from J, with 15 as the unmatched junction base count. The CDR3 runs 17 amino acids, cysteine and phenylalanine included. The DNA shown is the 51-base CDR3, in frame from base 1. One collaborating source in Seattle enrolled patients during active infection and followed them longitudinally through the course of disease. Collaborating institutions collected whole blood in K2EDTA tubes following their own protocols. For TCRbeta analysis, collaborators shipped samples in one of three forms: frozen whole blood, isolated PBMCs, or DNA extracted from either of those sample types. This clone was seen once. This clone's antigen is unknown. Base qualities are not recorded, but no much larger clone differs from it by a single base. Points the paper makes about the study in general: The quantity of clinical and demographic metadata differed by source and by participant and was supplied without curation.

TCRbeta CDR3 regions were amplified from genomic DNA by means of the immunoSEQ Assay, a bias-controlled multiplex PCR. The study's own analysis went as follows. The number of nucleated cells in each sample was estimated from the amplification of reference gene primers within the assay. To quantify the absolute abundance of each unique TCRbeta CDR3 rearrangement, sequence reads were collapsed and filtered. For each sample, productive Simpson clonality was calculated as the square root of Simpson's diversity index across productive rearrangements. Sourced from immuneACCESS, this table was stored by TCRdb with only in-frame sequences that have V and J called. A share of the clones is absent; for the studies checked, an unresolved V gene accounts for under half, and the remainder has no known explanation. The DNA gave D and trimming, while V, J and clone size come from that table. In this sample the table shows under 550,000 clones, 85% to 90% of which occur a single time. The top ten clones comprise 0.7% to 0.85% of the sample.

The chain links TRBV2 with TRBJ2-3, with 7 middle bases fitting TRBD1. The sequenced sample consisted of peripheral blood. This TCR was recovered from a young man with COVID-19, enrolled during active disease. The DNA sequence reads TGTGCCAGCTTAACAGGGGATGGGGGAGTGCGCACAGATACGCAGTATTTT. It specifies CASLTGDGGVRTDTQYF.